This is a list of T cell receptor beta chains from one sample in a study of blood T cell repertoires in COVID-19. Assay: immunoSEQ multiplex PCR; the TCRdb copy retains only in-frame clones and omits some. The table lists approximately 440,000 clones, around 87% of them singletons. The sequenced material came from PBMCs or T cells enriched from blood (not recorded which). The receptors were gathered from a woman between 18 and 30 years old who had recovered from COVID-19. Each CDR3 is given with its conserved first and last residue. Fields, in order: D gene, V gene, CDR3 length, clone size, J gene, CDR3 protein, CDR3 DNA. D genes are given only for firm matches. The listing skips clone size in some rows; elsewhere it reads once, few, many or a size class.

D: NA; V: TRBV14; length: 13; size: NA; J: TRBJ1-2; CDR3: CASSDTRGYGYTF; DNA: TGTGCCAGCAGCGATACTAGGGGGTATGGCTACACCTTC
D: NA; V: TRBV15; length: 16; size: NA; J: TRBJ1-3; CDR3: CATSRATGWAGNTIYF; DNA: TGTGCCACCAGCAGAGCCACCGGGTGGGCTGGAAACACCATATATTTT
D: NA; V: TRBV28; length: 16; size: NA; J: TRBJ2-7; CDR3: CASSGAGAAVSYEQYF; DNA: TGTGCCAGCAGTGGCGCGGGGGCCGCCGTCTCCTACGAGCAGTACTTC
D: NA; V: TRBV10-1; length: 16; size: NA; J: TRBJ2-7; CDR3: CASSGTDGTGFYEQYF; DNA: TGCGCCAGCAGCGGTACCGACGGGACTGGCTTCTACGAGCAGTACTTC
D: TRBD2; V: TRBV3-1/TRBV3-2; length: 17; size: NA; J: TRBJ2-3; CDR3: CASSQRTSGGATDTQYF; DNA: TGTGCCAGCAGCCAACGGACTAGCGGGGGGGCGACAGATACGCAGTATTTT
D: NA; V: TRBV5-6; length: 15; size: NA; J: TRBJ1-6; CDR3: CASSAGSSYNSPLHF; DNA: TGTGCCAGCAGCGCGGGTAGCTCCTATAATTCACCCCTCCACTTT
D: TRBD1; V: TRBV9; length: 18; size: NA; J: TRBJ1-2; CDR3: CASSVEGWTGLGGGGYTF; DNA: TGTGCCAGCAGCGTGGAGGGTTGGACAGGCCTAGGTGGGGGCGGCTACACCTTC
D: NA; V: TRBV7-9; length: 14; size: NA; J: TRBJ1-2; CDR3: CASSSDSTIAGYTF; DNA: TGTGCCAGCAGCTCAGACAGTACTATAGCCGGCTACACCTTC
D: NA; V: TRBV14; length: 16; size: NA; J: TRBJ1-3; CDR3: CASSQDLASSGNTIYF; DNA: TGTGCCAGCAGCCAAGATCTGGCTTCCTCTGGAAACACCATATATTTT
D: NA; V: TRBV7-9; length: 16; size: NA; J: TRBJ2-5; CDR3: CASSRGLGSVEETQYF; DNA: TGTGCCAGCAGCCGAGGGTTAGGGTCGGTGGAGGAGACCCAGTACTTC
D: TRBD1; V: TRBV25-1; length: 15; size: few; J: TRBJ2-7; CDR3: CASSEGAGGSYEQYF; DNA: TGTGCCAGCAGTGAAGGGGCAGGGGGCTCCTACGAGCAGTACTTC
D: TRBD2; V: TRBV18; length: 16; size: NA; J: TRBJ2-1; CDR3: CASSPADRLAGGEQFF; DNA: TGTGCCAGCTCACCCGCGGACCGACTAGCGGGGGGGGAGCAGTTCTTC
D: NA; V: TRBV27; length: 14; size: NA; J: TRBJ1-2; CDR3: CASSPSQGSYGYTF; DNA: TGTGCCAGCAGTCCGTCACAGGGCTCCTATGGCTACACCTTC
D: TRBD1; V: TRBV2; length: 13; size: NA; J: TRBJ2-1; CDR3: CATGTGNYNEQFF; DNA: TGTGCCACAGGGACAGGGAACTACAATGAGCAGTTCTTC
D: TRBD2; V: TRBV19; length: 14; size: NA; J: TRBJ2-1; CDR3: CASSPGLAGREQFF; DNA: TGTGCCAGTAGTCCGGGACTAGCGGGGAGAGAGCAGTTCTTC
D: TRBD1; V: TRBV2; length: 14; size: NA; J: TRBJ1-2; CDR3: CASRSQGAAYGYTF; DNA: TGTGCCAGCCGATCTCAGGGGGCAGCTTATGGCTACACCTTC
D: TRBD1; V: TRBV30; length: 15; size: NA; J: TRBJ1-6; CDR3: CAWSVGTAYNSPLHF; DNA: TGTGCCTGGAGTGTAGGGACAGCTTATAATTCACCCCTCCACTTT